These 26 T cell receptor beta chains came from one sample sequenced in a study. Using its own MiXCR run on the RT-PCR reads, TCRdb lists one record per CDR3 protein. Of almost 700,000 distinct CDR3 sequences in the sample, 14% are singletons; the top ten hold 3.6%. The sequenced sample consisted of memory CD4+ T cells from blood. Receptors originate from a female donor in good health, serving as a healthy control.

The chain uses TRBV7-3 and TRBJ2-6, with TRBD2 as a possible D gene (6 bases). In germline, CDR1 is SGHTA, CDR2 FQGTGA. V was cut by 2 bases and J by 0 bases, with 14 bases left in between. The CDR3 is 18 amino acids. DNA of the CDR3: TGTGCCAGCAGCTTACGTGCGGAGGGTTACTCTGGGGCCAACGTCCTGACTTTC. Protein: CASSLRAEGYSGANVLTF.

The sample holds a few counts of this clonotype. This sequence joins TRBV20-1 and TRBJ2-7; D not certain. The CDR3 has 14 residues. From germline, CDR1 is DFQATT and CDR2 SNEGSKA (reference sequence). Trimming removed 5 bases from V and 5 bases from J, with 19 bases in between. CDR3 DNA: TGCAGTGCTCCCACTTGGAGTTCCAGCGACGAGCAGTACTTC. As protein: CSAPTWSSSDEQYF.

The table lists this clonotype with a few counts. The genes are TRBV12-3 or TRBV12-4 and TRBJ1-2; D gene ambiguous. The CDR3 extends over 13 amino acids. The V end lost 1 base, the J end lost 8 bases, and 11 bases lay between the germline ends. In DNA, the CDR3 is TGTGCCAGCAGTTTAGGGGAAGGAAGAGGCTACACCTTC. This gives the protein CASSLGEGRGYTF.

The chain is built from TRBV5-6 and TRBJ2-7; 10 bases line up with TRBD1. Germline loops: CDR1 SGHDT, CDR2 YYEEEE. CDR3 length equals 17 residues. V dropped 3 bases and J dropped 3; count of bases not matched to a gene: 12. The DNA for the CDR3 is TGTGCCAGCAGCTCCTTCGGAACCCGGGACAGGGGCTACGAGCAGTACTTC. Amino acids: CASSSFGTRDRGYEQYF.

This clonotype showed up just a few times. The CDR3 DNA reads as TGTGCCAGCAGCTTAGAGGGGTTTGGTGAAAAACTGTTTTTT. Amino acid sequence: CASSLEGFGEKLFF. The V call is TRBV7-6, the J call TRBJ1-4; D possibly corresponds to TRBD1 (5 bases). This CDR3 region has 14 residues. Germline V gene data show CDR1 as SGHVS and CDR2 as FNYEAQ. V shed 1 base and J shed 7 bases, with 10 bases lying between them.

In this sample, this clonotype turned up a few times. The chain has TRBV7-9 and TRBJ2-3, with D perhaps assigned TRBD1 or TRBD2 (6 bases each). There are 15 residues in the CDR3. Looked up from germline, CDR1 is SEHNR and CDR2 is FQNEAQ (reference sequence). Trimming left V 1 base short and J 4 bases short, with 12 bases between. The CDR3 DNA reads as TGTGCCAGCAGCTTAGGAGGGGGGATCGCAGATACGCAGTATTTT. Its protein product is CASSLGGGIADTQYF.

This clonotype was counted only a few times. The chain combines TRBV20-1 with TRBJ2-7; the D gene is possibly TRBD2 (5 bases). CDR1 is DFQATT, CDR2 SNEGSKA, per germline (reference sequence). V was clipped by 3 bases and J by 6 bases, with 15 bases between them. CDR3 length: 13 residues. This CDR3 is CSARRHTAGEQYF. DNA of the CDR3: TGCAGTGCTAGGCGTCATACTGCGGGCGAGCAGTACTTC.

This clonotype was recorded at least ten times. V gene TRBV12-3 or TRBV12-4 combines with J gene TRBJ2-7, with D perhaps TRBD2 (6 bases). V shed 5 bases and J shed 6 bases, with 17 bases lying between them. CDR3 length: 14 residues. The CDR3 protein is CASSTLTGDPEQYF. The CDR3 DNA sequence: TGTGCCAGCAGTACATTGACGGGAGACCCCGAGCAGTACTTC.

The chain has TRBV7-2 and TRBJ2-2, with 12 bases identical to TRBD2. The germline gives CDR1 SGHTA, CDR2 FQGNSA. After removal of 5 bases from V and 7 bases from J, the junction contained 8 bases not matched to a gene. The CDR3 contains 16 residues. As DNA, the CDR3 is TGTGCCAGCAGCCCCCGACTAGCGGGAGCTGGCGGGGAGCTGTTTTTT. Its translation: CASSPRLAGAGGELFF.

This clonotype came up many times. This rearrangement joins TRBV10-3 to TRBJ2-5; 7 positions match TRBD2. Germline V gene sequence: CDR1 ENHRY, CDR2 SYGVKD. V shed 2 bases, J shed 2 bases, and the junction held 5 bases outside the gene matches. The CDR3 is 15 residues long. The CDR3 coding sequence is TGTGCCATCAGTGAGCCGCGGGGGAGACAAGAGACCCAGTACTTC. This translates into CAISEPRGRQETQYF.

This clonotype was seen repeatedly, ten times or more. The V and J genes are TRBV12-3 or TRBV12-4 and TRBJ1-2, with D possibly being TRBD1 (5 bases). The CDR3 covers 18 residues. The V end lost 6 bases, the J end lost 4 bases, and 27 bases lay between the germline ends. CDR3 sequence (DNA): TGTGCCAGCAGCTCTTTCGGAACGGTGTCGGTGAGGGGCTATGGCTACACCTTC. Translation gives CASSSFGTVSVRGYGYTF.

This clonotype was detected ten times or more. The chain links TRBV5-1 to TRBJ2-3; TRBD2 is a possible D gene (6 bases). CDR3 length: 16 amino acids. V gave up 2 bases and J gave up 6 bases, with 19 bases separating them. The V gene's germline CDR1 is SGHRS and CDR2 YFSETQ. The CDR3 DNA reads TGCGCCAGCAGCTTCTCGGCTGGTGGGAGGTTGGATACGCAGTATTTT. Translated, it gives CASSFSAGGRLDTQYF. Supplemented by reference TRBV5-1 and TRBJ2-3, the full variable domain reads KAGVTQTPRYLIKTRGQQVTLSCSPISGHRSVSWYQQTPGQGLQFLFEYFSETQRNKGNFPGRFSGRQFSNSRSEMNVSTLELGDSALYLCASSFSAGGRLDTQYFGPGTRLTVL.

This clonotype has at least ten counts. This chain joins TRBV24-1 and TRBJ2-2, with D possibly matching TRBD1 (5 bases). The CDR3 contains 17 residues. Trimming shortened V by 5 bases and J by 3 bases, and 18 bases separated the two germline ends. Germline V gene lookup returns CDR1 KGHDR and CDR2 SFDVKD. The CDR3 spells CATSAAGSDWYTGELFF. For the CDR3, the DNA is TGTGCCACCAGTGCAGCAGGGTCAGATTGGTACACCGGGGAGCTGTTTTTT.

This clonotype was picked up many times. The chain joins TRBV6-1 to TRBJ2-1; 8 bases fit TRBD2. This CDR3 has 21 amino acids. Per the germline V gene, CDR1 is MNHNS and CDR2 is SASEGT. Trimming at V came to 2 bases and at J to 1 base, leaving 19 bases not matched to a gene. This CDR3 reads CASSESGGRLLGPTSYNEQFF. CDR3 nucleotide sequence: TGTGCCAGCAGTGAATCGGGAGGGAGGCTCTTAGGACCTACATCCTACAATGAGCAGTTCTTC.

The rearrangement links TRBV5-6 to TRBJ2-3; the D gene is possibly TRBD2 (6 bases). The CDR3 contains 16 residues. The germline V gene encodes CDR1 SGHDT and CDR2 YYEEEE. V lost 4 bases to trimming and J lost 5 bases, with 20 bases between them. The CDR3 nucleotides read TGTGCCAGCAGCCAACCAGCGGAGGAGGGGATAGATACGCAGTATTTT. It yields the protein CASSQPAEEGIDTQYF.

There are a few counts of this clonotype. The chain joins TRBV6-4 to TRBJ1-1; D uncertain. Trimming pared 3 bases from V and 1 base from J, leaving 9 bases between. Per germline, CDR1 MRHNA and CDR2 SNTAGT. The CDR3 runs 14 residues. The CDR3 protein is CASSEAPGNTEAFF. In DNA form, the CDR3 reads TGTGCCAGCAGTGAGGCACCCGGGAACACTGAAGCTTTCTTT.

This clonotype appeared a few times. The gene calls are TRBV6-1 and TRBJ1-6, with a possible D match to TRBD1 (5 bases). This CDR3 has 15 amino acids. Germline V gene lookup returns CDR1 MNHNS and CDR2 SASEGT. Trimming removed 2 bases at V and 10 bases at J, with 15 bases between. CDR3 loop: CASSEYGGPGSPLHF. The CDR3, as DNA: TGTGCCAGCAGTGAATATGGGGGTCCTGGGTCACCCCTCCACTTT.

The genes are TRBV11-2 and TRBJ2-7; 9 bases match TRBD2. Germline lookup yields CDR1 SGHAT and CDR2 FQNNGV. The CDR3 totals 13 residues. Germline trimming cut 4 bases from V and 6 bases from J; bases unmatched to any gene: 4. In DNA, the CDR3 is TGTGCCAGCAGCTGGGCACTAGCGGGCGAGCAGTACTTC. Translating gives CASSWALAGEQYF.

This clonotype was counted many times. V is TRBV20-1 and J is TRBJ2-5, with D possibly matching TRBD2 (6 bases). V shed 3 bases and J shed 4 bases, with 18 bases lying between them. In germline, CDR1 is DFQATT, CDR2 SNEGSKA (reference sequence). This CDR3 is 15 amino acids long. This CDR3 reads CSASGSGGWGETQYF. CDR3 bases: TGCAGTGCTAGCGGTTCTGGGGGGTGGGGAGAGACCCAGTACTTC.

This clonotype was seen a handful of times. V usage is TRBV24-1 and J usage is TRBJ1-2; D is ambiguous. Germline V gene lookup returns CDR1 KGHDR and CDR2 SFDVKD. V was shortened by 1 base and J by 0 bases, with 5 bases between the two germline ends. CDR3 size: 14 residues. The CDR3 DNA sequence: TGTGCCACCAGTGATTTTGTGACTAACTATGGCTACACCTTC. As protein: CATSDFVTNYGYTF.

The rearrangement links TRBV4-1 to TRBJ1-5; TRBD1 matches at 7 bases. This CDR3 spans 16 amino acids. Trimming took 0 bases from V and 2 from J; bases not matched to a gene: 4. Germline CDR1 and CDR2: MGHRA and YSYEKL. Written as DNA, the CDR3 is TGCGCCAGCAGCCAAGAACGTGGGACAGGCAATCAGCCCCAGCATTTT. Protein sequence: CASSQERGTGNQPQHF.

Ten or more counts support this clonotype. V usage is TRBV4-3 and J usage is TRBJ2-3; TRBD1 matches at 8 bases. Germline CDR1 and CDR2: LGHNA and YSLEER. The CDR3 runs 17 residues. Trimming at V came to 4 bases and at J to 5 bases, leaving 14 bases not matched to a gene. CDR3 nucleotides: TGCGCCAGCAGCCTCCAACCCCGGACAGGGCTCAGAGATACGCAGTATTTT. Its translation: CASSLQPRTGLRDTQYF.

This clonotype was seen a few times. The chain is built from TRBV7-3 and TRBJ2-7; either TRBD1 or TRBD2 may fit D (6 bases each). V gave up 1 base and J gave up 4 bases, with 17 bases separating them. In germline, CDR1 is SGHTA, CDR2 FQGTGA. This CDR3 is built from 16 residues. The CDR3 region has the DNA TGTGCCAGCAGCTTAAACGGGGGCGACGGTTCGTACGAGCAGTACTTC. This codes for CASSLNGGDGSYEQYF.

This clonotype has at least ten counts. The gene calls are TRBV7-9 and TRBJ2-5; 7 bases fit TRBD2. Germline assignment: CDR1 SEHNR and CDR2 FQNEAQ (reference sequence). V lost 3 bases, J lost 5 bases, and 0 bases stayed unmatched. The CDR3 loop spans 12 amino acids. In nucleotides, the CDR3 is TGTGCCAGCAGCTTCGGGAGGGAGACCCAGTACTTC. Protein sequence: CASSFGRETQYF.

The gene calls are TRBV9 and TRBJ2-2; D possibly uses TRBD1 or TRBD2 (5 bases each). The CDR3 is 15 amino acids. Looked up from germline, CDR1 is SGDLS and CDR2 is YYNGEE. Trimming removed 1 base at V and 1 base at J, with 8 bases between. Here the CDR3 reads CASSVTGQNTGELFF. The CDR3 DNA follows: TGTGCCAGCAGCGTAACGGGGCAGAACACCGGGGAGCTGTTTTTT.

This clonotype was counted a few times. The V and J genes are TRBV20-1 and TRBJ1-2; 7 bases map to TRBD1. The CDR3 covers 15 residues. CDR1 is DFQATT and CDR2 is SNEGSKA in the germline V gene (reference sequence). V lost 4 bases to trimming and J lost 3 bases; unmatched junction nucleotides: 11. The CDR3 DNA sequence: TGCAGTGCTACCCCGATACGACAGGGAGACTATGGCTACACCTTC. It encodes CSATPIRQGDYGYTF.